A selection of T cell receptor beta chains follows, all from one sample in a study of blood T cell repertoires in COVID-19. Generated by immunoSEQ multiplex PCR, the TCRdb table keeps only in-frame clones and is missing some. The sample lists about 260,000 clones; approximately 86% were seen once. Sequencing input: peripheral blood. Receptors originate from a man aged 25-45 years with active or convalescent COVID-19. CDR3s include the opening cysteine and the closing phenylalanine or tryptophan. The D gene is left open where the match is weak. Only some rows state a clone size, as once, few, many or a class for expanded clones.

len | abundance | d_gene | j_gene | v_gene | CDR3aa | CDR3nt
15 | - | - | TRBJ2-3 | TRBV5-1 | CASSGLSDSTDTQYF | TGCGCCAGCAGTGGTTTGTCAGATAGCACAGATACGCAGTATTTT
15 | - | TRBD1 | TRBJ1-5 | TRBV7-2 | CASSLGQGWLGPQHF | TGTGCCAGCAGCTTAGGACAGGGGTGGCTCGGGCCCCAGCATTTT
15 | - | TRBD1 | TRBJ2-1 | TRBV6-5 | CASSPRTGGVNEQFF | TGTGCCAGCAGTCCACGGACAGGGGGAGTCAATGAGCAGTTCTTC
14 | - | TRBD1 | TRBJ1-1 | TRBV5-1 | CASSVDRGDTEAFF | TGCGCCAGCAGCGTAGACAGGGGGGACACTGAAGCTTTCTTT
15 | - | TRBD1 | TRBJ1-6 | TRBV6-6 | CASSQGTGGNSPLHF | TGTGCCAGCAGTCAAGGGACAGGGGGCAATTCACCCCTCCACTTT
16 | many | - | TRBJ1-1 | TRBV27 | CAREEYKNGLNTEAFF | TGTGCCAGGGAGGAGTACAAGAACGGTTTGAACACTGAAGCTTTCTTT
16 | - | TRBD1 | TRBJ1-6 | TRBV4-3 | CASSQDWDRANSPLHF | TGCGCCAGCAGCCAAGATTGGGACAGGGCTAATTCACCCCTCCACTTT
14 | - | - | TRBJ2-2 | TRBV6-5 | CASIWERVTGELFF | TGTGCCAGCATTTGGGAGCGAGTCACCGGGGAGCTGTTTTTT
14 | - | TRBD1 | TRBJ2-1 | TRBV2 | CASIRTGGYNEQFF | TGTGCCAGCATTCGGACAGGGGGCTACAATGAGCAGTTCTTC
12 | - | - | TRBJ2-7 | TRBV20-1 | CSASAGDYEQYF | TGCAGTGCTAGTGCAGGGGATTACGAGCAGTACTTC
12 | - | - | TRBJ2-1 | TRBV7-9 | CASSLVQNEQFF | TGTGCCAGCAGCTTAGTTCAGAATGAGCAGTTCTTC
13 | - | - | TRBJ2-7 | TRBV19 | CASSIGGNYEQYF | TGTGCCAGTAGTATTGGGGGGAACTACGAGCAGTACTTC
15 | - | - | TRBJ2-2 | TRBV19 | CASSGAEGLTGELFF | TGTGCCAGTAGTGGCGCGGAGGGTCTCACCGGGGAGCTGTTTTTT
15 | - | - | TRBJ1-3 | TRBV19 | CASSSGSVSGNTIYF | TGTGCCAGTAGTTCGGGTTCTGTCTCTGGAAACACCATATATTTT
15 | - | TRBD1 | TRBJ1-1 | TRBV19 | CASSMTPGGNTEAFF | TGTGCCAGTAGTATGACCCCAGGGGGGAACACTGAAGCTTTCTTT
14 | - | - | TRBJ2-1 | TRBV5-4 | CASSPGGVLAQQFF | TGTGCCAGCAGCCCTGGAGGAGTTCTAGCTCAGCAGTTCTTC
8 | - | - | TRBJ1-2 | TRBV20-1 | CSAPGESF | TGCAGTGCGCCCGGGGAGAGCTTC
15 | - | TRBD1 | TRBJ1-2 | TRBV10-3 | CAISEADRGREGYTF | TGTGCCATCAGTGAGGCTGACAGGGGGCGTGAAGGCTACACCTTC
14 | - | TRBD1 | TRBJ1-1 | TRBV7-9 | CASSRQGIHTEAFF | TGTGCCAGCAGCCGACAGGGTATTCACACTGAAGCTTTCTTT
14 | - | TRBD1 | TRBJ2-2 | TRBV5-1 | CASSDRGRTGELFF | TGCGCCAGCTCGGACAGGGGGCGTACCGGGGAGCTGTTTTTT
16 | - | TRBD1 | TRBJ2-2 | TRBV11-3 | CASSPGTGGDTGELFF | TGTGCCAGCAGCCCAGGGACAGGGGGCGACACCGGGGAGCTGTTTTTT
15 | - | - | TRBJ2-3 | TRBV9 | CASSVVVSLTDTQYF | TGTGCCAGCAGCGTAGTGGTGTCACTCACAGATACGCAGTATTTT
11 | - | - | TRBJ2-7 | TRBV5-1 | CASSAGYEQYF | TGCGCCAGCAGCGCCGGCTACGAGCAGTACTTC
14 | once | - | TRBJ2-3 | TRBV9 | CASSVEWGPDTQYF | TGTGCCAGCAGCGTAGAATGGGGGCCAGATACGCAGTATTTT
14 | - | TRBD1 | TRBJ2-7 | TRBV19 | CASSIQGVKDEQYF | TGTGCCAGTAGTATTCAGGGGGTTAAGGACGAGCAGTACTTC
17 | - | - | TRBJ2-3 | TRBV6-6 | CASSRLMGDFSTDTQYF | TGTGCCAGCAGCCGATTGATGGGGGACTTTTCAACAGATACGCAGTATTTT
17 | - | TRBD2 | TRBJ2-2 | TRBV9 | CASSVEAGGLNTGELFF | TGTGCCAGCAGCGTAGAGGCGGGGGGGTTGAACACCGGGGAGCTGTTTTTT
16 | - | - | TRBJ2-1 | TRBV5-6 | CASSLGGLASYNEQFF | TGTGCCAGCAGCTTGGGTGGACTCGCCTCCTACAATGAGCAGTTCTTC
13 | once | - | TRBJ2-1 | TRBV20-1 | CSAREITYNEQFF | TGCAGTGCTCGTGAGATAACTTACAATGAGCAGTTCTTC
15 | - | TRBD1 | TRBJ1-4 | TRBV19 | CASSFGRQGDEKLFF | TGTGCCAGTAGTTTCGGTAGACAGGGTGATGAAAAACTGTTTTTT
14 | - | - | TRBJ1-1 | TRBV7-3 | CASSLGGGNTEAFF | TGTGCCAGCAGCTTAGGGGGAGGGAACACTGAAGCTTTCTTT
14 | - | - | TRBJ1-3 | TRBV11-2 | CASSLAVGADTIYF | TGTGCCAGCAGCTTAGCAGTTGGGGCAGACACCATATATTTT
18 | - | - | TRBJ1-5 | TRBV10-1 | CASSESTRWQHSNQPQHF | TGCGCCAGCAGTGAGTCGACTCGTTGGCAGCATAGCAATCAGCCCCAGCATTTT
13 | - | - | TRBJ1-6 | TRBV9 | CASSENINSPLHF | TGTGCCAGCAGCGAGAACATAAATTCACCCCTCCACTTT
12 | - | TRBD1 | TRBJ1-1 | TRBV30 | CAWTPGQGEAFF | TGTGCCTGGACCCCCGGACAGGGAGAAGCTTTCTTT
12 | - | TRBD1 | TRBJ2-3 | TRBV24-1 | CATGTDTDTQYF | TGTGCCACCGGGACAGACACAGATACGCAGTATTTT
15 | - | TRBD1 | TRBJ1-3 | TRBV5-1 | CASSLTGDSGNTIYF | TGCGCCAGCAGCTTGACAGGGGACTCTGGAAACACCATATATTTT
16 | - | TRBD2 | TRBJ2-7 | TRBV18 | CASSPFQAGGSYEQYF | TGTGCCAGCTCACCCTTCCAGGCGGGGGGTTCCTACGAGCAGTACTTC
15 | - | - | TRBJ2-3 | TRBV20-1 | CSASPRGPSTDTQYF | TGCAGTGCTAGTCCGCGCGGGCCTAGCACAGATACGCAGTATTTT
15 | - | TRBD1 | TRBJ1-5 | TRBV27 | CASSSGTDGEGAQHF | TGTGCCAGCAGTTCCGGGACAGACGGCGAGGGGGCCCAGCATTTT
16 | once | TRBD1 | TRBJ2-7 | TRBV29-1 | CSVEDLGQGVEYEQYF | TGCAGCGTTGAAGATCTAGGACAGGGGGTGGAGTACGAGCAGTACTTC